Many counts were recorded for the clone carrying this TCR beta chain. These data originate in a study of blood T cell repertoires in COVID-19. Sequencing was performed with immunoSEQ multiplex PCR; in TCRdb, only in-frame clones are kept and a portion is missing. The sample yields around 200,000 clones, 80% to 90% seen once. This CDR3 region has 13 residues. Germline loops: CDR1 SGHKS, CDR2 YYEKEE (reference sequence). V gave up 0 bases and J gave up 6 bases, with 7 bases separating them. This receptor was identified in a middle-aged woman with acute COVID-19. Sequenced sample: PBMCs or T cells enriched from blood (not recorded which). The chain has TRBV5-5 and TRBJ1-5, with D hard to call. The CDR3 coding sequence is TGTGCCAGCAGCTTGGCGGGGAGTCAGCCCCAGCATTTT. It is translated as CASSLAGSQPQHF.